Included here is one TCR beta chain sequence, with context. Germline CDR1 reads MNHNS; CDR2 reads SASEGT. CDR3 length: 11 residues. The V gene lost 3 bases and the J gene lost 8 bases, with 7 bases spanning the gap. The data were obtained in a study of beta chain features in type 1 diabetes. In the study overall: In age, gender and cell yields, patients were similar to healthy donors. Examination spanned about 110 million sorted cells from all samples.

cDNA synthesis used the whole RNA isolate, giving expressed TCRB sequences. Assay used: immunoSEQ multiplex PCR; TCRdb lists only in-frame clones, some missing. The table lists 250,000 to 350,000 clones, 14% of them singletons. The TCR comes from a man younger than 45 in good health. The chain employs TRBV6-1 and TRBJ1-2; no clear D gene. The sequenced material came from central memory CD4+ T cells from blood. CDR3 amino acids: CASSEIQGYTF. CDR3 sequence (DNA): TGTGCCAGCAGTGAGATCCAGGGCTACACCTTC.